The rows below give T cell receptor beta chains drawn from one sample of a study of T cells in Graves' hyperthyroidism and ophthalmopathy. TCRdb re-called the multiplex PCR reads with MiXCR, one entry per CDR3 protein. The table shows more than 550,000 distinct CDR3 sequences, with about 45% occurring only once. The sequencing sample was made of peripheral blood or thyroid tissue (not recorded which). The receptor source for this set is an adult man with Graves' disease, either hyperthyroidism or ophthalmopathy (not recorded which). Each CDR3 is given with its conserved first and last residue. The order of the fields is clone size, D gene, J gene, V gene, CDR3 DNA, CDR3 protein. The D gene is left open where the match is weak. Clone size is stated in some rows and not others, as once, few, many or a class when expanded.

few | NA | TRBJ1-1 | TRBV20-1 | TGCAGTGCTAGTACGGACACCAACACTGAAGCTTTCTTT | CSASTDTNTEAFF
many | NA | TRBJ2-5 | TRBV7-9 | TGTGCCAGCAGCTTAGGGCAGTTGGGGGAGACCCAGTACTTC | CASSLGQLGETQYF
many | NA | TRBJ1-5 | TRBV7-2 | TGTGCCAGCAGCTTAGGCCAGCGAGATAGCAATCAGCCCCAGCATTTT | CASSLGQRDSNQPQHF
NA | NA | TRBJ2-2 | TRBV5-6 | TGTGCCAGCAGCCCCATGGCGGGCCTCAACACCGGGGAGCTGTTTTTT | CASSPMAGLNTGELFF
NA | NA | TRBJ1-1 | TRBV12-3/TRBV12-4 | TGTGCCAGCAGCGTAGTGGGGTCGACAGACACTGAAGCTTTCTTT | CASSVVGSTDTEAFF
NA | NA | TRBJ2-7 | TRBV19 | TGTGCCAGTAGTATAGATGTGGGAGTGAGGGAGCAGTACTTC | CASSIDVGVREQYF
many | NA | TRBJ1-2 | TRBV10-3 | TGTGCCATCAGTGAGAATCCAGCTTTCTATGGCTACACCTTC | CAISENPAFYGYTF
NA | TRBD1 | TRBJ1-1 | TRBV2 | TGTGCCAGCTGCTCAGGGGGCCTCTTGGGTGAAGCTTTCTTT | CASCSGGLLGEAFF
NA | TRBD1 | TRBJ2-7 | TRBV2 | TGTGCCAGCAAGAGGGCGGGGACAGGGGGGAGAGGATACGAGCAGTACTTC | CASKRAGTGGRGYEQYF
many | TRBD2 | TRBJ2-7 | TRBV29-1 | TGCAGCGTGCTACTAGCGGGAGCAGCCTACGAGCAGTACTTC | CSVLLAGAAYEQYF
NA | TRBD1 | TRBJ1-6 | TRBV7-9 | TGTGCCAGCAGCTACTCCGGGACAGGGTCGTATTCACCCCTCCACTTT | CASSYSGTGSYSPLHF
few | NA | TRBJ2-7 | TRBV4-1 | TGCGCCAGCAGCCCTTACGAGAGTTACGAGCAGTACTTC | CASSPYESYEQYF
NA | NA | TRBJ1-1 | TRBV6-5 | TGTGCCAGTAAGACGCAGGTGAACACTGAAGCTTTCTTT | CASKTQVNTEAFF
NA | NA | TRBJ1-2 | TRBV7-8 | TGTGCCAGCAGCTTAGTCGGGGCCGCTGGCTACACCTTC | CASSLVGAAGYTF
NA | TRBD2 | TRBJ2-5 | TRBV4-1 | TGCGCCAGCAGCCAAGATCGGACTAGCGGGAGGAAGAGTCAAGAGACCCAGTACTTC | CASSQDRTSGRKSQETQYF
NA | NA | TRBJ2-5 | TRBV6-1 | TGTGCCAGCAGTTATTCAGGACAGTTGGGTGAGACCCAGTACTTC | CASSYSGQLGETQYF
NA | NA | TRBJ1-2 | TRBV2 | TGTGCCAGCAGTGACTGGGTAGGACCCAACTATGGCTACACCTTC | CASSDWVGPNYGYTF
NA | TRBD1 | TRBJ2-7 | TRBV20-1 | TGCAGTGCTGCGAAATATCGGACAGGGTCCTACGAGCAGTACTTC | CSAAKYRTGSYEQYF
NA | TRBD1 | TRBJ2-2 | TRBV10-3 | TGTGCCATCAGTGCTACCGGGACAGGATCCGGGGAGCTGTTTTTT | CAISATGTGSGELFF
many | NA | TRBJ1-2 | TRBV7-9 | TGTGCCACCGACGCGAGAGCTAACTATGGCTACACCTTC | CATDARANYGYTF
NA | TRBD1 | TRBJ2-2 | TRBV5-1 | TGCGCCAGCAACCCTCTCGGGACAGCCCACACCGGGGAGCTGTTTTTT | CASNPLGTAHTGELFF
NA | NA | TRBJ2-5 | TRBV29-1 | TGCAGCCTCCTCCTAGGGCAAGAGACCCAGTACTTC | CSLLLGQETQYF
few | TRBD1 | TRBJ1-2 | TRBV29-1 | TGCAGCGTTCAAGATTCCGGGACAGGGGGCTACTATGGCTACACCTTC | CSVQDSGTGGYYGYTF
few | NA | TRBJ2-7 | TRBV6-5 | TGTGCCAGCAAGGCAGGAAATGGCGAGCAGTACTTC | CASKAGNGEQYF
NA | TRBD2 | TRBJ2-5 | TRBV6-1 | TGTGCCAGCAGGCCCTCTAGCGGGAGTTCGGAGACCCAGTACTTC | CASRPSSGSSETQYF
many | NA | TRBJ1-3 | TRBV25-1 | TGTGCCAGCAGTGAATCCGTGGTACCTGGAAACACCATATATTTT | CASSESVVPGNTIYF
NA | NA | TRBJ1-1 | TRBV5-1 | TGTGCCAGCAGCTACCGGGGACGCACTGAAGCTTTCTTT | CASSYRGRTEAFF
NA | TRBD1 | TRBJ2-3 | TRBV7-9 | TGTGCCAGCAGCTACACAGGGGGCGGAGGCACAGATACGCAGTATTTT | CASSYTGGGGTDTQYF
few | TRBD1 | TRBJ1-6 | TRBV11-2 | TGTGCCAGCAGCCAAGATACAGGGGCGCTTGATTCACCCCTCCACTTT | CASSQDTGALDSPLHF
NA | TRBD1 | TRBJ1-5 | TRBV2 | TGTGCCAGCAGCACCAGTGGGCGGACAGGGGAAAATCAGCCCCAGCATTTT | CASSTSGRTGENQPQHF
NA | NA | TRBJ2-7 | TRBV6-5 | TGTGCCAGCAGTTACGGGGCAGGTGACTACGAGCAGTACTTC | CASSYGAGDYEQYF
many | NA | TRBJ1-2 | TRBV7-9 | TGTGCCAGCCTCGGCCCAGGGGCAAAAGGCTACACCTTC | CASLGPGAKGYTF
NA | NA | TRBJ1-5 | TRBV12-3/TRBV12-4 | TGTGCCAGCAGTTTAATGGTAAAGGGAGGGGATCAGCCCCAGCATTTT | CASSLMVKGGDQPQHF
many | NA | TRBJ1-2 | TRBV7-9 | TGTGCCAGCAGCCCCACCTCCTATGGCTACACCTTC | CASSPTSYGYTF
few | NA | TRBJ2-5 | TRBV7-9 | TGTGCCAGCAGCTTAGTCTGGGACAGCCGGGGGCAGACCCAGTACTTC | CASSLVWDSRGQTQYF